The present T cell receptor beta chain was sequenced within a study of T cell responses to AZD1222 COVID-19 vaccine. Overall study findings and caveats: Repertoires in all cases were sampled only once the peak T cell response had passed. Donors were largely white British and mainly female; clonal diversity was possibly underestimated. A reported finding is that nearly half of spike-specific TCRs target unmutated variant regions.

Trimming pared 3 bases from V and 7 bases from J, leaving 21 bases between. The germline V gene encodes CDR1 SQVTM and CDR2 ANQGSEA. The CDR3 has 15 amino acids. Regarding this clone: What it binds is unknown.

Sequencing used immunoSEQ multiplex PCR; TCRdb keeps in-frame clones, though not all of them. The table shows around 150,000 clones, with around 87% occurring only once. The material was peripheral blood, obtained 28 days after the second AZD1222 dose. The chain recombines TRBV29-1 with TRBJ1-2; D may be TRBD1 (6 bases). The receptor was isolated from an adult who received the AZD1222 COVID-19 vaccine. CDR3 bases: TGCAGCGTTGAGGGGCGGGGGGCAGAGGCGTTTGGCTACACCTTC. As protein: CSVEGRGAEAFGYTF.